This T cell receptor (beta chain) was found in a study of blood T cell repertoires in COVID-19. Study as a whole: The United States, Italy and Spain were the sources of the acute and convalescent COVID-19 samples.

Under the authors' procedure: Estimation of nucleated cell counts relied on the amplification of reference gene primers. Only in-frame clones appear in the TCRdb table, and some are missing; sequencing was by immunoSEQ multiplex PCR. V and J calls and clone size follow that table, whereas D and trimming were derived from the DNA. The table shows roughly 230,000 clones, with over 85% occurring only once. Participant age was about 18 to 100 years, and participants resided in around 24 US areas. Donors were grouped by their self-reported clinical history. In germline, CDR1 is SQVTM, CDR2 ANQGSEA. With 0 bases clipped from V and 7 bases from J, the junction kept 8 bases outside the gene matches. CDR3 size: 15 residues.

Sequencing was carried out using PBMCs or T cells enriched from blood (not recorded which). The receptor was isolated from a woman under 40 with acute COVID-19. This chain links TRBV29-1 with TRBJ1-4; 7 bases align to TRBD1. The chain's CDR3 is CSVEEVRGRSEKLFF. Here the CDR3 DNA reads TGCAGCGTTGAAGAGGTTAGGGGGCGAAGTGAAAAACTGTTTTTT.